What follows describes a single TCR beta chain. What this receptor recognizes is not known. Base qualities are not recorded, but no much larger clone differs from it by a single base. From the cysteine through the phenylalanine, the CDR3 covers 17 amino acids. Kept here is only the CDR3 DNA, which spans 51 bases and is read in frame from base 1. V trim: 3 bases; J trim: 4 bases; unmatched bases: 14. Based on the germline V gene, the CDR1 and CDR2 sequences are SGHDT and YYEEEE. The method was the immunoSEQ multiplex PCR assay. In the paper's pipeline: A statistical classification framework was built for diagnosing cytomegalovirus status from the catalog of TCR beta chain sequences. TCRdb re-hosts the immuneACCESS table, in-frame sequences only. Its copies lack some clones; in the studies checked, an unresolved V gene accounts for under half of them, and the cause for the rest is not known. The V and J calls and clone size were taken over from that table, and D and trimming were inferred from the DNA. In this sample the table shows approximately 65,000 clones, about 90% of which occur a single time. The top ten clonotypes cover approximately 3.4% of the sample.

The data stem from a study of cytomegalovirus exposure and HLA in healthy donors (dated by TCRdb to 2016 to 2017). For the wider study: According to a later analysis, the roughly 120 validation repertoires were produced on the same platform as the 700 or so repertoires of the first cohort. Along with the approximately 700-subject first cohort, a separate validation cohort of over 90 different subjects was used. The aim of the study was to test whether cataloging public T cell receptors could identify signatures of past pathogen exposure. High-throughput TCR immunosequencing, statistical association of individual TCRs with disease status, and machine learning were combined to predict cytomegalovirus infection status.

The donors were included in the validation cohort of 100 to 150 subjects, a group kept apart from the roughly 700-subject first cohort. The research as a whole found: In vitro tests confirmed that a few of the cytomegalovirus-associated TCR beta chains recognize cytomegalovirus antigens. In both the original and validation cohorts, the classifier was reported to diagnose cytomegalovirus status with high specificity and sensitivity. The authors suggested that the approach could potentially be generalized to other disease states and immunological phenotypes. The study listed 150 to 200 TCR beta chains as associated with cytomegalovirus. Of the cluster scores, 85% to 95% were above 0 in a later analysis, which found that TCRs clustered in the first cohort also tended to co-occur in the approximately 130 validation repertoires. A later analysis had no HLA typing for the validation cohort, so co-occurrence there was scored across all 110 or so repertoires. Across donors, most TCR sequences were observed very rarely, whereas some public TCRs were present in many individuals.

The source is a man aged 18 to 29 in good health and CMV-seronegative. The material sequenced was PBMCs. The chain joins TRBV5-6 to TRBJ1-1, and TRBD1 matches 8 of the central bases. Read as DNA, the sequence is TGTGCCAGCAGCTGGAGAGGACAGGGTGTTAGTGCCACTGAAGCTTTCTTT. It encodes CASSWRGQGVSATEAFF. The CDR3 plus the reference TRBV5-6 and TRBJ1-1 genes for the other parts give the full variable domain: DAGVTQSPTHLIKTRGQQVTLRCSPKSGHDTVSWYQQALGQGPQFIFQYYEEEERQRGNFPDRFSGHQFPNYSSELNVNALLLGDSALYLCASSWRGQGVSATEAFFGQGTRLTVV.